The 10 T cell receptor beta chains below come from one sample, sequenced in a study of cytomegalovirus exposure and HLA in healthy donors (dated by TCRdb to the late 2010s). Libraries were made using the immunoSEQ multiplex PCR assay. A mixture of 60 forward primers for TCR Vbeta segments and 13 reverse primers for TCR Jbeta segments was used in the multiplex PCR. TCRdb mirrors the immuneACCESS table, restricted to in-frame sequences. Some clones are absent from its copies; in checked studies, under half trace to an unresolved V gene, and the reason for the others is unknown. The sample profile shows some 100,000 clones; around two thirds of them were found once. The top ten hold just over 2% of the sample. The specimen was PBMCs. The receptors were sampled from a human donor in good health.

The chain has TRBV30 and TRBJ2-1; TRBD2 aligns across 12 bases. The CDR3 consists of 15 residues. CDR1 GTSNPN and CDR2 SVGIG come from the germline V gene (reference sequence). V shed 1 base and J 9 bases; nucleotides not matched to a gene: 7. The chain's CDR3 is CAWSGTSGRSGEQFF. CDR3 in DNA: TGTGCCTGGAGTGGAACTAGCGGGAGGTCTGGTGAGCAGTTCTTC.

The chain combines TRBV6-5 with TRBJ1-1; D unresolved. This CDR3 is 15 amino acids long. Trimming left V 0 bases short and J 1 base short, with 9 bases between. Germline CDR1 MNHEY, CDR2 SVGAGI. This CDR3 reads CASSYSLHTNTEAFF. The CDR3 DNA sequence: TGTGCCAGCAGTTACTCCCTCCACACGAACACTGAAGCTTTCTTT.

The rearrangement links TRBV27 to TRBJ1-1, with D perhaps TRBD1 (6 bases). The CDR3 spans 16 residues. In germline, CDR1 is MNHEY, CDR2 SMNVEV (reference sequence). V was clipped by 3 bases and J by 0 bases, with 14 bases between them. The CDR3 here is CASSFSLTGLNTEAFF. The CDR3 DNA reads TGTGCCAGCAGTTTCTCTTTGACAGGCCTGAACACTGAAGCTTTCTTT.

The rearrangement links TRBV27 to TRBJ1-3; D might be TRBD1 (6 bases). The CDR3 is 14 residues long. V lost 3 bases, J lost 2 bases, and 8 bases lay in between. The germline CDR1 and CDR2 sequences are MNHEY and SMNVEV (reference sequence). The CDR3 protein is CASSFQGPGNTIYF. The DNA of the CDR3 is TGTGCCAGCAGTTTCCAGGGGCCTGGAAACACCATATATTTT.

The V call is TRBV6-5, the J call TRBJ1-2; 7 positions match TRBD1. CDR1 is MNHEY, CDR2 SVGAGI, per germline. The CDR3 is 15 residues long. Trimming removed 6 bases from V and 6 bases from J; junction bases left unmatched: 13. As DNA, the CDR3 is TGTGCCAGCAGAGGCACCTCGGGACAGTTTAATGGCTACACCTTC. It codes for CASRGTSGQFNGYTF.

The chain links TRBV2 to TRBJ2-5; maybe TRBD1 (5 bases). The CDR3 loop spans 15 amino acids. Germline loops: CDR1 SNHLY, CDR2 FYNNEI. Trimming stripped 1 base from V and 4 bases from J, with 13 bases between. The CDR3 DNA reads as TGTGCCAGCAGTGAAGGAGGTGGGGCAGGAGAGACCCAGTACTTC. As protein: CASSEGGGAGETQYF.

There are a few counts of this clone. The rearrangement joins TRBV27 to TRBJ2-6; D is undetermined. The ends were cut back, 2 bases at V and 0 bases at J, with 5 bases in the middle. Germline values: CDR1 MNHEY, CDR2 SMNVEV (reference sequence). The CDR3 consists of 15 residues. This CDR3 reads CASSLRSSGANVLTF. DNA of the CDR3: TGTGCCAGCAGTTTACGGAGCTCTGGGGCCAACGTCCTGACTTTC.

This chain joins TRBV29-1 and TRBJ1-5; no definite D call. This CDR3 region has 13 residues. Trimming removed 3 bases from V and 7 bases from J, with 13 bases in between. Germline-derived CDR1 and CDR2 are SQVTM and ANQGSEA. Here the CDR3 DNA reads TGCAGCGTTGAGGTCGGGTTCGGGCAGCCCCAGCATTTT. Translation: CSVEVGFGQPQHF.

This clone was detected a few times. This sequence joins TRBV18 and TRBJ2-1; weak D call: TRBD2 (5 bases). V was clipped by 6 bases and J by 2 bases, with 11 bases between them. Germline loops: CDR1 KGHSH, CDR2 LQKENI. The CDR3 totals 14 residues. The CDR3 sequence: CASSGMTTYNEQFF. CDR3 bases: TGTGCCAGCTCCGGAATGACTACCTACAATGAGCAGTTCTTC.

A few counts support this clone. The chain combines TRBV25-1 with TRBJ2-5; D is perhaps TRBD2 (6 bases). The V and J ends lost 0 bases and 5 bases respectively, with 13 bases between them. Germline loops: CDR1 MGHDK, CDR2 SYGVNS. The CDR3 runs 15 residues. CDR3 protein: CASSEYQAGGETQYF. The CDR3 coding sequence is TGTGCCAGCAGTGAATATCAGGCCGGAGGGGAGACCCAGTACTTC.